The entry that follows covers one T cell receptor (beta chain) sequence. The protocol was immunoSEQ multiplex PCR, while the TCRdb copy is restricted to in-frame clones and leaves out a portion. The sample includes tens of thousands of clones, about 83% seen only once; the top ten take around 14%. These data belong to a study of OX40 agonist ivuxolimab in advanced cancers. In germline, CDR1 is MNHEY, CDR2 SMNVEV (reference sequence). The CDR3 loop spans 15 amino acids. Trimming removed 6 bases from V and 3 bases from J, with 18 bases in between. The chain joins TRBV27 to TRBJ2-7, with D perhaps given as TRBD1 or TRBD2 (7 bases each). Material: CD4+ or CD8+ T cells sorted from blood, obtained in a trial of the OX40 agonist ivuxolimab. This TCR was recovered from an adult with an advanced solid tumor such as melanoma, head and neck, liver or kidney cancer. The CDR3 bases are TGTGCCAGCAGCGGGGGGACAGTGACGAACTACGAGCAGTACTTC. Translated: CASSGGTVTNYEQYF.